A selection of T cell receptor beta chains follows, all from one sample in a study of cytomegalovirus exposure and HLA in healthy donors. Using immunoSEQ multiplex PCR, the repertoire was profiled, and TCRdb retains in-frame clones only, with some absent. The sample lists 140,000 or so clones, approximately 82% occurring once. Sequencing was done on a sample of PBMCs. All receptors come from a woman aged 55-70 years in good health and CMV-seropositive. CDR3s include the opening cysteine and the closing phenylalanine or tryptophan. D genes are given only for firm matches. Not all rows give a size; the values are once, few, many and, for expanded clones, a class.

v_call: TRBV4-1
j_call: TRBJ2-5
d_call: .
clone_size: .
cdr3_aa: CASSQDPGAGETQYF
cdr3_nt: TGCGCCAGCAGCCAAGATCCGGGAGCTGGGGAGACCCAGTACTTC

v_call: TRBV7-2
j_call: TRBJ2-7
d_call: .
clone_size: .
cdr3_aa: CASSPSSSYEQYF
cdr3_nt: TGTGCCAGCAGCCCCTCCTCCTCCTACGAGCAGTACTTC

v_call: TRBV30
j_call: TRBJ2-3
d_call: TRBD1
clone_size: once
cdr3_aa: CAWSLGTGSTDTQYF
cdr3_nt: TGTGCCTGGAGTCTCGGGACAGGGAGCACAGATACGCAGTATTTT

v_call: TRBV5-1
j_call: TRBJ2-1
d_call: .
clone_size: .
cdr3_aa: CASSREGGEQFF
cdr3_nt: TGCGCCAGCAGCCGCGAAGGAGGTGAGCAGTTCTTC

v_call: TRBV4-1
j_call: TRBJ2-3
d_call: .
clone_size: .
cdr3_aa: CASSQAPGSTDTQYF
cdr3_nt: TGCGCCAGCAGCCAAGCCCCCGGGAGCACAGATACGCAGTATTTT

v_call: TRBV2
j_call: TRBJ2-2
d_call: TRBD1
clone_size: once
cdr3_aa: CASLSRDRVDTGELFF
cdr3_nt: TGTGCCAGCCTATCCCGGGACAGGGTAGACACCGGGGAGCTGTTTTTT

v_call: TRBV11-2
j_call: TRBJ2-1
d_call: .
clone_size: .
cdr3_aa: CASSPWAGSSYNEQFF
cdr3_nt: TGTGCCAGCAGCCCCTGGGCGGGTAGCTCCTACAATGAGCAGTTCTTC

v_call: TRBV5-1
j_call: TRBJ2-2
d_call: TRBD2
clone_size: .
cdr3_aa: CASNRLADTGELFF
cdr3_nt: TGCGCCAGCAACCGACTAGCGGACACCGGGGAGCTGTTTTTT

v_call: TRBV5-4
j_call: TRBJ2-1
d_call: .
clone_size: .
cdr3_aa: CASSFGGPSSYNEQFF
cdr3_nt: TGTGCCAGCAGCTTCGGCGGCCCCAGCTCCTACAATGAGCAGTTCTTC

v_call: TRBV5-8
j_call: TRBJ2-3
d_call: .
clone_size: .
cdr3_aa: CASSLEGTSTDTQYF
cdr3_nt: TGTGCCAGCAGCTTGGAAGGGACTAGCACAGATACGCAGTATTTT

v_call: TRBV6-5
j_call: TRBJ2-5
d_call: .
clone_size: .
cdr3_aa: CASRADLAKETQYF
cdr3_nt: TGTGCCAGCAGGGCAGACTTGGCGAAAGAGACCCAGTACTTC

v_call: TRBV30
j_call: TRBJ1-1
d_call: TRBD1
clone_size: few
cdr3_aa: CAVSVRQGTEAFF
cdr3_nt: TGTGCCGTGAGTGTACGACAGGGCACTGAAGCTTTCTTT

v_call: TRBV4-1
j_call: TRBJ2-7
d_call: TRBD1
clone_size: .
cdr3_aa: CASSQDPPGQGGTYEQYF
cdr3_nt: TGCGCCAGCAGCCAAGATCCCCCGGGACAGGGAGGGACCTACGAGCAGTACTTC

v_call: TRBV11-2
j_call: TRBJ2-1
d_call: .
clone_size: .
cdr3_aa: CASSQTQGYNEQFF
cdr3_nt: TGTGCCAGCAGTCAAACCCAGGGCTACAATGAGCAGTTCTTC

v_call: TRBV29-1
j_call: TRBJ2-7
d_call: TRBD2
clone_size: .
cdr3_aa: CSVGGTYEQYF
cdr3_nt: TGCAGCGTGGGGGGGACCTACGAGCAGTACTTC

v_call: TRBV19
j_call: TRBJ2-1
d_call: .
clone_size: .
cdr3_aa: CASSTSGSSYNEQFF
cdr3_nt: TGTGCCAGTAGTACCAGCGGGTCCTCCTACAATGAGCAGTTCTTC

v_call: TRBV9
j_call: TRBJ2-1
d_call: TRBD2
clone_size: .
cdr3_aa: CASSVAVGTNYNEQFF
cdr3_nt: TGTGCCAGCAGCGTAGCGGTCGGGACTAACTACAATGAGCAGTTCTTC

v_call: TRBV2
j_call: TRBJ1-2
d_call: .
clone_size: .
cdr3_aa: CASNGWSPYGYTF
cdr3_nt: TGTGCCAGCAATGGTTGGAGCCCATATGGCTACACCTTC

v_call: TRBV5-8
j_call: TRBJ2-1
d_call: .
clone_size: .
cdr3_aa: CASSAGQTDFNEQFF
cdr3_nt: TGTGCCAGCAGCGCGGGACAGACCGATTTTAATGAGCAGTTCTTC

v_call: TRBV27
j_call: TRBJ2-1
d_call: TRBD1
clone_size: once
cdr3_aa: CASSDRASYNEQFF
cdr3_nt: TGTGCCAGCAGTGACAGGGCCAGCTACAATGAGCAGTTCTTC

v_call: TRBV9
j_call: TRBJ1-4
d_call: TRBD1
clone_size: .
cdr3_aa: CASSQDRFNEKLFF
cdr3_nt: TGTGCCAGCAGCCAGGACAGGTTTAATGAAAAACTGTTTTTT

v_call: TRBV14
j_call: TRBJ1-2
d_call: TRBD1
clone_size: .
cdr3_aa: CASSQDPGTGGSGYTF
cdr3_nt: TGTGCCAGCAGCCAAGATCCTGGGACAGGGGGCAGTGGCTACACCTTC

v_call: TRBV30
j_call: TRBJ2-5
d_call: TRBD2
clone_size: few
cdr3_aa: CAWGWREGRPQYF
cdr3_nt: TGTGCCTGGGGTTGGCGGGAGGGCCGGCCACAGTACTTC

v_call: TRBV13
j_call: TRBJ2-7
d_call: TRBD1
clone_size: .
cdr3_aa: CASSSGSRGEQYF
cdr3_nt: TGTGCCAGCAGCTCCGGGTCCAGGGGGGAGCAGTACTTC

v_call: TRBV5-5
j_call: TRBJ2-1
d_call: TRBD1
clone_size: .
cdr3_aa: CASRSGTGLSNEQFF
cdr3_nt: TGTGCCAGCAGATCCGGGACAGGGTTGTCCAATGAGCAGTTCTTC

v_call: TRBV29-1
j_call: TRBJ1-2
d_call: .
clone_size: .
cdr3_aa: CSVVAGYGYTF
cdr3_nt: TGCAGCGTTGTGGCGGGCTATGGCTACACCTTC

v_call: TRBV30
j_call: TRBJ2-7
d_call: .
clone_size: .
cdr3_aa: CACGRGYEQYF
cdr3_nt: TGTGCCTGCGGAAGGGGGTACGAGCAGTACTTC

v_call: TRBV28
j_call: TRBJ2-4
d_call: .
clone_size: few
cdr3_aa: CASSGPTENIQYF
cdr3_nt: TGTGCCAGCAGTGGTCCGACAGAAAACATTCAGTACTTC

v_call: TRBV9
j_call: TRBJ2-3
d_call: .
clone_size: .
cdr3_aa: CASSADYTDTQYF
cdr3_nt: TGTGCCAGCAGCGCAGACTACACAGATACGCAGTATTTT

v_call: TRBV28
j_call: TRBJ2-3
d_call: .
clone_size: .
cdr3_aa: CASMIGLTDTQYF
cdr3_nt: TGTGCCAGCATGATCGGACTCACAGATACGCAGTATTTT

v_call: TRBV2
j_call: TRBJ2-3
d_call: TRBD2
clone_size: .
cdr3_aa: CASSAGAGTSDTQYF
cdr3_nt: TGTGCCAGCAGTGCGGGAGCGGGAACGTCAGATACGCAGTATTTT

v_call: TRBV6-5
j_call: TRBJ2-3
d_call: .
clone_size: .
cdr3_aa: CASSSGQHTDTQYF
cdr3_nt: TGTGCCAGCAGCTCCGGACAGCACACAGATACGCAGTATTTT

v_call: TRBV9
j_call: TRBJ1-3
d_call: TRBD1
clone_size: .
cdr3_aa: CASSSRVGTAGNTIYF
cdr3_nt: TGTGCCAGCAGCTCGAGGGTGGGGACAGCTGGAAACACCATATATTTT

v_call: TRBV7-2
j_call: TRBJ2-7
d_call: .
clone_size: .
cdr3_aa: CASSLVFGSSYEQYF
cdr3_nt: TGTGCCAGCAGCTTAGTATTCGGGAGTTCCTACGAGCAGTACTTC

v_call: TRBV4-2
j_call: TRBJ2-7
d_call: TRBD2
clone_size: .
cdr3_aa: CASSHPQGTSTTYEQYF
cdr3_nt: TGTGCCAGCAGCCACCCCCAAGGGACTAGCACTACATACGAGCAGTACTTC

v_call: TRBV6-5
j_call: TRBJ2-5
d_call: TRBD2
clone_size: .
cdr3_aa: CASSYSSSGNQETQYF
cdr3_nt: TGTGCCAGCAGTTACAGTTCTAGCGGGAACCAAGAGACCCAGTACTTC

v_call: TRBV5-1
j_call: TRBJ2-5
d_call: .
clone_size: .
cdr3_aa: CASSLAGGAVKETQYF
cdr3_nt: TGCGCCAGCAGCTTGGCCGGGGGAGCGGTCAAAGAGACCCAGTACTTC

v_call: TRBV19
j_call: TRBJ2-2
d_call: .
clone_size: .
cdr3_aa: CASTDGMAGELFF
cdr3_nt: TGTGCCAGTACGGACGGGATGGCCGGGGAGCTGTTTTTT

v_call: TRBV28
j_call: TRBJ2-7
d_call: TRBD2
clone_size: .
cdr3_aa: CASSPTSGGFYEQYF
cdr3_nt: TGTGCCAGCAGCCCTACTAGCGGTGGGTTCTACGAGCAGTACTTC

v_call: TRBV27
j_call: TRBJ2-1
d_call: .
clone_size: .
cdr3_aa: CASHLRGRNEQFF
cdr3_nt: TGTGCCAGCCATCTACGAGGGCGAAATGAGCAGTTCTTC

v_call: TRBV20-1
j_call: TRBJ1-1
d_call: .
clone_size: .
cdr3_aa: CSAPTGGEAFF
cdr3_nt: TGCAGTGCTCCTACCGGGGGTGAAGCTTTCTTT

v_call: TRBV4-1
j_call: TRBJ1-5
d_call: .
clone_size: .
cdr3_aa: CASSQVAGNQPQHF
cdr3_nt: TGCGCCAGCAGCCAAGTGGCAGGAAATCAGCCCCAGCATTTT

v_call: TRBV28
j_call: TRBJ2-7
d_call: TRBD2
clone_size: .
cdr3_aa: CASSRRLAVYEQYF
cdr3_nt: TGTGCCAGCAGCCGCCGACTAGCGGTCTACGAGCAGTACTTC

v_call: TRBV7-8
j_call: TRBJ2-3
d_call: .
clone_size: .
cdr3_aa: CASSETAGAGTDTQYF
cdr3_nt: TGTGCCAGCTCCGAGACCGCAGGGGCGGGCACAGATACGCAGTATTTT

v_call: TRBV27
j_call: TRBJ2-5
d_call: TRBD1
clone_size: few
cdr3_aa: CASSPGTGYQETQYF
cdr3_nt: TGTGCCAGCAGTCCCGGGACAGGGTACCAAGAGACCCAGTACTTC

v_call: TRBV27
j_call: TRBJ2-2
d_call: TRBD2
clone_size: .
cdr3_aa: CASSFTRMAGEYTGELFF
cdr3_nt: TGTGCCAGCAGTTTTACCCGCATGGCGGGAGAGTACACCGGGGAGCTGTTTTTT